This T cell receptor (beta chain) was obtained from a study of blood T cell repertoires in COVID-19. The germline V gene has CDR1 LNHNV and CDR2 YYDKDF (reference sequence). The CDR3 sequence is 19 residues long. V lost 0 bases, J lost 0 bases, and 17 bases lay in between. Only in-frame clones appear in the TCRdb table, and some are missing; sequencing was by immunoSEQ multiplex PCR. Among approximately 300,000 clones listed, about nine tenths were seen once. Material for sequencing was peripheral blood. The chain combines TRBV15 with TRBJ1-4; D may be TRBD1 (6 bases). The TCR was taken from a young woman with COVID-19, enrolled during active disease. The CDR3 loop is CATSRDLGDTLPTNEKLFF. The CDR3 bases are TGTGCCACCAGCAGAGATCTGGGGGACACACTACCAACTAATGAAAAACTGTTTTTT. The full variable domain, rest sourced from reference TRBV15 and TRBJ1-4, is DAMVIQNPRYQVTQFGKPVTLSCSQTLNHNVMYWYQQKSSQAPKLLFHYYDKDFNNEADTPDNFQSRRPNTSFCFLDIRSPGLGDTAMYLCATSRDLGDTLPTNEKLFFGSGTQLSVL.